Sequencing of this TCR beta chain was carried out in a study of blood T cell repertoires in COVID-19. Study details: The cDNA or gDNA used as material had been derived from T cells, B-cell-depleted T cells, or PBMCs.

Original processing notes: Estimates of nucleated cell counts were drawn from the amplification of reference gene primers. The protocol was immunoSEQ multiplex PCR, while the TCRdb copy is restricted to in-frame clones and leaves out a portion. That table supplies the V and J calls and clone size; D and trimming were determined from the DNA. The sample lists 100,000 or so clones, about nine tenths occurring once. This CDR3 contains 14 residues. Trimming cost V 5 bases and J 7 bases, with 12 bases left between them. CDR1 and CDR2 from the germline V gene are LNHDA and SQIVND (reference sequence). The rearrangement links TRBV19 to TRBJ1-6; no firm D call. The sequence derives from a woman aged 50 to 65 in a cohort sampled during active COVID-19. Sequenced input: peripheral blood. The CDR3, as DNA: TGTGCCAGTAGTGGCTCTAGAGGGAATTCACCCCTCCACTTT. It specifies CASSGSRGNSPLHF.